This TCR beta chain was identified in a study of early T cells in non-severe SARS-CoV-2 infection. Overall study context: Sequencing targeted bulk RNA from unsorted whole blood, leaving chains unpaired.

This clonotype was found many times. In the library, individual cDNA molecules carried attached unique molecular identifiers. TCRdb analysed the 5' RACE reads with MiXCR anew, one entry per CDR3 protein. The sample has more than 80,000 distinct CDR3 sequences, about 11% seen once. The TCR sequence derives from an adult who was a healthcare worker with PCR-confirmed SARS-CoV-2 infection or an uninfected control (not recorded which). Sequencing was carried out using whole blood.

The CDR3 DNA sequence: TGTGCCAGCAGTGCTGGAGTGGATACGCAGTATTTT. This sequence encodes CASSAGVDTQYF. V is TRBV28 and J is TRBJ2-3; no firm D call. Looked up from germline, CDR1 is MDHEN and CDR2 is SYDVKM. V was cut by 5 bases and J by 6 bases, with 9 bases left in between. CDR3 length: 12 amino acids.